This T cell receptor beta chain is drawn from a study of identical twins. This clonotype was picked up many times. The V end was cut by 6 bases, the J end by 5 bases, with 16 bases between. The germline V gene encodes CDR1 MDHEN and CDR2 SYDVKM. The CDR3 spans 14 residues. MiXCR, applied by TCRdb to the 5' RACE reads, yields one record per CDR3 protein. The sample contains hundreds of thousands of distinct CDR3 sequences, about 7.5% of which appear only once. These data are also associated with another study on yellow fever vaccine responses in identical twins.

Material for sequencing was memory (CD45RO+) T cells sorted from blood. The chain is built from TRBV28 and TRBJ1-1; D is unresolved. The clonotype originates from a woman under 30 in good health. CDR3 loop: CASSPLGMSTEAFF. The DNA for the CDR3 is TGTGCCAGCAGCCCCCTGGGGATGAGTACTGAAGCTTTCTTT.